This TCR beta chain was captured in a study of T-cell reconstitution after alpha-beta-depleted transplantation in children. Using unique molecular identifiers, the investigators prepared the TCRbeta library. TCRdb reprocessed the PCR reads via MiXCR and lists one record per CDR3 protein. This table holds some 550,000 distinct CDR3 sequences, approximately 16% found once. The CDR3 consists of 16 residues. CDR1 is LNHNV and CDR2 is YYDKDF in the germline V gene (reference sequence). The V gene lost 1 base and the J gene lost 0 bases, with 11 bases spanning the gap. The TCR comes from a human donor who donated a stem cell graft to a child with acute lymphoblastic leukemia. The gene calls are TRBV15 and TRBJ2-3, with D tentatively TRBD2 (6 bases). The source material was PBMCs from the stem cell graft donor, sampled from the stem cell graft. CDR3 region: CATSRGGEASTDTQYF. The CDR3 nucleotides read TGTGCCACCAGCAGAGGGGGGGAGGCAAGCACAGATACGCAGTATTTT.